This T cell receptor beta chain was sequenced for a study of blood T cell repertoires in COVID-19. Authors' methods: Counts of nucleated cells, estimated from reference gene primer amplification, were obtained. TCRdb keeps only in-frame clones here, not all; method: immunoSEQ multiplex PCR. The V and J calls and clone size are taken from that table; D and trimming were inferred from the DNA. Of fewer than 350,000 clones listed, approximately 90% are singletons. The CDR3 covers 14 residues. Germline loops: CDR1 SGHRS, CDR2 YFSETQ. With 2 bases clipped from V and 4 bases from J, the junction kept 5 bases outside the gene matches. Patients at the Seattle site were enrolled during active infection and followed longitudinally. As concerns this clone: Other nucleotide sequences in the sample specify the same CDR3.

This TCR was recovered from a man aged 25 to 40 with COVID-19, enrolled during active disease. This rearrangement joins TRBV5-1 to TRBJ2-7; 8 bases align to TRBD1. The sequencing input was peripheral blood. The CDR3 reads CASSLTGGRYEQYF. The CDR3 DNA follows: TGCGCCAGCAGCTTAACAGGGGGTCGGTACGAGCAGTACTTC.